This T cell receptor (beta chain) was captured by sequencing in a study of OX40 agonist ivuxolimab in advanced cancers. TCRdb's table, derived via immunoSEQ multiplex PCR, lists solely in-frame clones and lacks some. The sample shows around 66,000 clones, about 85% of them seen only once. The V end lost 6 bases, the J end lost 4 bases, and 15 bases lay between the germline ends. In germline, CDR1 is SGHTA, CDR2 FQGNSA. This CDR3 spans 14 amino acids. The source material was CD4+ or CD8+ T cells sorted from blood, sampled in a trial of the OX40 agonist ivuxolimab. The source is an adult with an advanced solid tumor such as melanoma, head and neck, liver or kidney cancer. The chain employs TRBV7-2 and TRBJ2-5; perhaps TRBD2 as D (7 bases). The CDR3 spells CASRRGGGSETQYF. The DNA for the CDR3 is TGTGCCAGCAGAAGGGGGGGAGGGTCAGAGACCCAGTACTTC.